This T cell receptor beta chain was found in a study of T cells after yellow fever vaccination. Findings and caveats of the study: The CD4 and CD8 compartments had a small share of their clonotypes in common. Among primary-vaccination clones, most reappeared after the booster, at approximately 96% for CD4 and approximately 88% for CD8.

To note about this clonotype: Its antigen is not known.

UMIs were added to TCR cDNA along with a universal primer site when it was made by 5'RACE template switching. TCRdb reprocessed the 5' RACE reads with MiXCR, giving one entry per CDR3 protein. The table shows 150,000 to 200,000 distinct CDR3 sequences, with approximately 11% occurring only once. The sequence came from a man aged 18 to 30 who received the YFV17D yellow fever vaccine. This specimen was CD8+ T cells sorted from PBMCs, taken 15 days after the yellow fever booster vaccination.

Here the CDR3 reads CAWIGDGRGEQFF. CDR3 sequence (DNA): TGTGCCTGGATTGGCGACGGCCGAGGTGAGCAGTTCTTC. The V call is TRBV30, the J call TRBJ2-1; D ambiguous. Germline CDR1 reads GTSNPN; CDR2 reads SVGIG (reference sequence). The CDR3 has 13 amino acids. Trimming shortened V by 4 bases and J by 9 bases, and 16 bases separated the two germline ends.